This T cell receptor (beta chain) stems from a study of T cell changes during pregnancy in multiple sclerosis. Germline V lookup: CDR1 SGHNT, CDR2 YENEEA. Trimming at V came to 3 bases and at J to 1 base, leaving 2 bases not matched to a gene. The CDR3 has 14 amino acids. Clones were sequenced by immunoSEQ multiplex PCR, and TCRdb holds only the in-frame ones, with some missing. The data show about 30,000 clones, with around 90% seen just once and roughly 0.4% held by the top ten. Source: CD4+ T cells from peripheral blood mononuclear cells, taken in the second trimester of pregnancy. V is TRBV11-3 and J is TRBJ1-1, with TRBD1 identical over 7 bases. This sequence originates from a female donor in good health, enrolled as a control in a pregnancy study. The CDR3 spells CASSFSGGNTEAFF. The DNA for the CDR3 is TGTGCCAGCAGCTTTTCAGGGGGGAACACTGAAGCTTTCTTT.